This entry concerns a single T cell receptor (beta chain). The antigen is not known. The sample is drawn from a study of cytomegalovirus exposure and HLA in healthy donors. Study-wide results and caveats: Reports indicate that TCR beta sequences accurately predicted the HLA-A and HLA-B alleles of most subjects.

Primers included in the PCR were 60 Vbeta and 13 Jbeta primers. Some clones are missing from TCRdb's copy, which holds only in-frame ones; the method was immunoSEQ multiplex PCR. This sample has about 110,000 clones, with approximately 66% found just once. This CDR3 is 16 amino acids long. Trimming removed 4 bases from V and 3 bases from J; junction bases left unmatched: 8. Germline CDR1 is SGHDT and CDR2 is YYEEEE. Sequenced sample: PBMCs. The clonotype comes from a man between 40 and 49 years old in good health and CMV-seropositive. This chain links TRBV5-6 with TRBJ2-1, with TRBD2 matching 9 bases. CDR3 in DNA: TGTGCCAGCAGCGCCGGACTAGCGAGGTTCTACAATGAGCAGTTCTTC. Amino acid sequence: CASSAGLARFYNEQFF.